This T cell receptor (beta chain) was documented in a study of PD-1 blockade in classical Hodgkin lymphoma. Study information: Nivolumab was administered to patients intravenously at 3 mg/kg every 2 weeks.

Noted time point: cycle 4 day 1 (C4D1), after more than 5 weeks of nivolumab. Exposure to brentuximab vedotin varied, and each patient had relapsed following autologous stem cell transplantation. Reported best responses ranged across complete response, partial response or progressive disease. Clones were read by immunoSEQ multiplex PCR, and TCRdb kept only the in-frame ones, dropping some. The table has 40,000 to 65,000 clones, around nine tenths seen once. General study results and limits: Causes of the repertoire differences remain undefined, possibly disease activity or prior therapy. Some patients started nivolumab under 1 year after ASCT, and they were excluded.

Germline CDR1 and CDR2: MNHEY and SMNVEV (reference sequence). V lost 5 bases to trimming and J lost 7 bases, with 14 bases between them. The CDR3 has 14 amino acids. Note on this clone: Its antigen is not known.

Sequences were derived from peripheral blood mononuclear cells (PBMCs), sampled before the fourth cycle of nivolumab. The V and J genes are TRBV27 and TRBJ2-2; D might be TRBD1 or TRBD2, each matching 5 bases. The TCR originated in a human donor with classical Hodgkin lymphoma. This CDR3 reads CASSHGMGVGELFF. The CDR3 coding sequence is TGTGCCAGCAGTCACGGGATGGGGGTCGGGGAGCTGTTTTTT.